This T cell receptor beta chain was captured by sequencing in a study of response to subunit inactivated influenza vaccine. TCRdb independently ran MiXCR on the RT-PCR reads; one entry per CDR3 protein. The table records about 570,000 distinct CDR3 sequences, about 11% of them present only once. The table lists this clonotype with a few counts. The germline CDR1 and CDR2 sequences are MDHEN and SYDVKM. This CDR3 is built from 9 residues. Another study also made use of these data, one on T cells expressing NK-cell markers. That source notes: Researchers built TCR beta cDNA using 5'RACE template switching with UMIs.

The TCR sequence derives from a man between 50 and 59 years old who received an inactivated influenza vaccine. This material consisted of PBMCs from blood, taken on the day of vaccination. This sequence joins TRBV28 and TRBJ2-7, with no clear D. As DNA, the CDR3 is TGTGGTCCCTACTACGAGCAGTACTTC. Translating it yields CGPYYEQYF. Drawing the rest from reference TRBV28 and TRBJ2-7, the complete variable domain is DVKVTQSSRYLVKRTGEKVFLECVQDMDHENMFWYRQDPGLGLRLIYFSYDVKMKEKGDIPEGYSVSREKKERFSLILESASTNQTSMYLCGPYYEQYFGPGTRLTVT.